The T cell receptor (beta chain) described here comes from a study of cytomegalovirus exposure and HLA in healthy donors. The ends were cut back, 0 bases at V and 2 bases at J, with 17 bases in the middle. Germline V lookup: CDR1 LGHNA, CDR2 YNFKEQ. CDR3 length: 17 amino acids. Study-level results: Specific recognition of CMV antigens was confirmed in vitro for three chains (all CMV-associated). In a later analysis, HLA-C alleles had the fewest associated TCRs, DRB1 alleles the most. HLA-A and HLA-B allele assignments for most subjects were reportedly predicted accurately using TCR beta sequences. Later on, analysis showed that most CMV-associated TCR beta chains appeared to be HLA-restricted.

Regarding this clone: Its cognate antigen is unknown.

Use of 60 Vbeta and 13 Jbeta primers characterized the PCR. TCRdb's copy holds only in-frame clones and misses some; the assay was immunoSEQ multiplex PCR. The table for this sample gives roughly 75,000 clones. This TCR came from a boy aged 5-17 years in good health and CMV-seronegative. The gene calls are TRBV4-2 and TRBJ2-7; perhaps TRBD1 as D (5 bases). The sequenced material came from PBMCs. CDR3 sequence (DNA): TGTGCCAGCAGCCAAGATAATCAGGGCCCGACGACCTACGAGCAGTACTTC. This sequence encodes CASSQDNQGPTTYEQYF.